This TCR beta chain was sequenced in a study of T cell changes during pregnancy in multiple sclerosis. This clone was detected once. Germline values: CDR1 MNHEY, CDR2 SMNVEV (reference sequence). The CDR3 extends over 12 amino acids. J was trimmed by 2 bases and V by 11 bases; bases with no gene match: 4. The data were produced by immunoSEQ multiplex PCR, yet TCRdb's version contains in-frame clones alone and is incomplete. This table holds almost 50,000 clones, 91% found once. V and J are TRBV27 and TRBJ2-7, with 9 positions matching TRBD1. This specimen was CD8+ T cells from peripheral blood mononuclear cells, taken after pregnancy. This TCR derives from a female donor with multiple sclerosis, enrolled in a pregnancy study. The CDR3 region has the DNA TGTGCCGTGGGACAGGGCCCCTACGAGCAGTACTTC. This sequence encodes CAVGQGPYEQYF.